These 20 T cell receptor beta chains originate from one sample sequenced in a study of Ad26.COV2.S vaccination and SARS-CoV-2 variants. Using immunoSEQ multiplex PCR, the repertoire was profiled, and TCRdb retains in-frame clones only, with some absent. Found here are 440,000 or so clones, about 90% of them singletons; the top ten hold around 4.5%. Treatment: 15 to 20 received Ad26.COV2.S at low or high dose, single or two shots; about five received placebo; per-sample allocation not given. Samples analyzed were those drawn on day 63 after the first vaccine or placebo injection. The input for sequencing was peripheral blood, taken in a trial of Ad26.COV2.S vaccine versus placebo. Source of these receptors: a person between 18 and 65 years old who received the Ad26.COV2.S COVID-19 vaccine or a placebo.

The CDR3 sequence: CATSRDKGIPTYEQYF. CDR3 nucleotide sequence: TGTGCCACCAGCAGAGATAAGGGGATCCCGACCTACGAGCAGTACTTC. This chain joins TRBV15 and TRBJ2-7; D possibly corresponds to TRBD1 (5 bases). Germline loops: CDR1 LNHNV, CDR2 YYDKDF (reference sequence). This CDR3 region has 16 residues. V lost 0 bases and J 2 bases, leaving 14 bases between the germline ends.

The chain links TRBV7-8 to TRBJ1-2; TRBD1 might be the D (5 bases). Trimming took off 1 base at V and 1 base at J, with 13 bases between the two ends. Germline values: CDR1 SGHVS, CDR2 FQNEAQ. The CDR3 is 16 amino acids. This CDR3 reads CASSLENRLFNYGYTF. CDR3 nucleotides: TGTGCCAGCAGCTTAGAGAACAGGCTCTTTAACTATGGCTACACCTTC.

The chain employs TRBV6-5 and TRBJ2-1; TRBD2 matches at 7 bases. This CDR3 has 14 residues. Germline V lookup: CDR1 MNHEY, CDR2 SVGAGI. V was clipped by 1 base and J by 9 bases; unmatched bases: 6. DNA for the CDR3: TGTGCCAGCAGTTACTTGGGGGGGTTTGGTGAGCAGTTCTTC. Its translation: CASSYLGGFGEQFF.

The chain carries TRBV29-1 and TRBJ2-2; D perhaps matches TRBD2 (7 bases). Trimming left V 1 base short and J 7 bases short, with 16 bases between. CDR1 and CDR2 from the germline V gene are SQVTM and ANQGSEA. The CDR3 spans 15 residues. CDR3 residues: CSVEVKEGGVGELFF. DNA of the CDR3: TGCAGCGTTGAAGTTAAGGAAGGGGGGGTCGGGGAGCTGTTTTTT.

For the CDR3, the DNA is TGTGCCAGCAGCGCCGCGAGGACTAGCGGGTACCAAGAGACCCAGTACTTC. It specifies CASSAARTSGYQETQYF. V gene TRBV9 combines with J gene TRBJ2-5, with 11 bases fitting TRBD2. The CDR3 length is 17 residues. The V segment lost 3 bases and the J segment 0 bases; nucleotides outside the gene matches: 7. CDR1 and CDR2 from the germline V gene are SGDLS and YYNGEE.

CDR3 DNA sequence: TGCAGTATTTCTCGGGGCACCTTAGAGACCCAGTACTTC. Translated: CSISRGTLETQYF. The chain carries TRBV29-1 and TRBJ2-5, with D possibly called TRBD1 or TRBD2 (5 bases each). Germline-derived CDR1 and CDR2 are SQVTM and ANQGSEA. The length of the CDR3 is 13 residues.

The rearrangement links TRBV7-2 to TRBJ2-7; D might be TRBD1 (5 bases). This CDR3 has 16 residues. Trimming took off 4 bases at V and 2 bases at J, with 18 bases between the two ends. Germline CDR1 and CDR2: SGHTA and FQGNSA. CDR3 amino acids: CASSSTVSPMPYEQYF. The DNA of the CDR3 is TGTGCCAGCAGCTCGACAGTCTCCCCGATGCCCTACGAGCAGTACTTC. Full variable domain (rest looked up from reference TRBV7-2 and TRBJ2-7): GAGVSQSPSNKVTEKGKDVELRCDPISGHTALYWYRQSLGQGLEFLIYFQGNSAPDKSGLPSDRFSAERTGGSVSTLTIQRTQQEDSAVYLCASSSTVSPMPYEQYFGPGTRLTVT.

Comment on this clone: The sample has other DNA sequences that encode this CDR3 too. The V and J genes are TRBV18 and TRBJ1-5; D perhaps matches TRBD1 (5 bases). Germline V gene sequence: CDR1 KGHSH, CDR2 LQKENI. This CDR3 has 13 amino acids. With 3 bases removed from V and 4 bases from J, the gap between germline ends came to 7 bases. The CDR3 bases are TGTGCCAGCTCACCCGGGGGGAATCAGCCCCAGCATTTT. This gives the protein CASSPGGNQPQHF.

The CDR3: CASSIRRELETQYF. The CDR3 DNA is TGTGCCAGTAGTATCAGACGGGAGTTAGAGACCCAGTACTTC. The chain combines TRBV19 with TRBJ2-5, with a tentative D call TRBD2 (6 bases). Trimming took off 3 bases at V and 4 bases at J, with 12 bases between the two ends. This CDR3 region has 14 residues. Germline V gives CDR1 LNHDA, CDR2 SQIVND (reference sequence).

This chain links TRBV6-2 or TRBV6-3 with TRBJ2-3; D remains ambiguous. CDR1 is MNHEY, CDR2 SVGEGT, per germline. This CDR3 is built from 16 residues. Trimming pared 0 bases from V and 7 bases from J, leaving 17 bases between. For the CDR3, the DNA is TGTGCCAGCAGTTACTCGGGCCTCAGTCTGTCGTATACGCAGTATTTT. It is translated as CASSYSGLSLSYTQYF.

J is TRBJ1-5 and V is TRBV10-3; D remains unclear. There are 13 residues in the CDR3. Trimming shortened V by 0 bases and J by 4 bases, and 4 bases separated the two germline ends. Germline CDR1 and CDR2: ENHRY and SYGVKD. This CDR3 is CAISESRNQPQHF. In DNA, the CDR3 is TGTGCCATCAGTGAGTCCAGGAATCAGCCCCAGCATTTT.

This sequence joins TRBV18 and TRBJ2-7; D uncertain. The V gene lost 4 bases and the J gene lost 2 bases, with 12 bases spanning the gap. This CDR3 has 14 amino acids. Germline lookup yields CDR1 KGHSH and CDR2 LQKENI. Here the CDR3 DNA reads TGTGCCAGCTCACTGGAGAGGCCCCCCTACGAGCAGTACTTC. The encoded protein is CASSLERPPYEQYF.

The V gene is TRBV6-2 or TRBV6-3, the J gene TRBJ2-7; 7 nucleotides agree with TRBD2. Per germline, CDR1 MNHEY and CDR2 SVGEGT. Trimming cost V 2 bases and J 0 bases; bases outside gene matches: 7. CDR3 length: 16 residues. The CDR3 DNA follows: TGTGCCAGCAGTTACGGGGCGACTAGCCTCTCCTACGAGCAGTACTTC. Translated, it gives CASSYGATSLSYEQYF.

The CDR3 DNA follows: TGTGCCAGCAGTGAATGGACAGGGATCAACGAGCAGTACTTC. Its protein product is CASSEWTGINEQYF. The rearrangement links TRBV6-1 to TRBJ2-7; TRBD1 matches 8 bases. V lost 2 bases and J lost 5; bases outside the gene matches: 5. The CDR3 totals 14 residues. Germline CDR1 is MNHNS and CDR2 is SASEGT.

The rearrangement links TRBV12-5 to TRBJ1-2; D is unresolved. Germline-derived CDR1 and CDR2 are LGHNT and FRNRAP. This CDR3 contains 13 residues. V was trimmed by 8 bases and J by 3 bases, leaving 13 bases between them. CDR3 region: CASSLGGDYGYTF. DNA of the CDR3: TGTGCTAGTTCCCTTGGCGGGGACTATGGCTACACCTTC. Complete variable domain (other parts from reference TRBV12-5 and TRBJ1-2): DARVTQTPRHKVTEMGQEVTMRCQPILGHNTVFWYRQTMMQGLELLAYFRNRAPLDDSGMPKDRFSAEMPDATLATLKIQPSEPRDSAVYFCASSLGGDYGYTFGSGTRLTVV.

V usage is TRBV28 and J usage is TRBJ1-4, with D maybe TRBD1 (5 bases). The CDR3 has 14 residues. The germline V gene has CDR1 MDHEN and CDR2 SYDVKM. V was pared by 6 bases and J by 7 bases, with 15 bases between. The DNA for the CDR3 is TGTGCCAGCAGCCAATATGGGGGTGGTGAAAAACTGTTTTTT. Encoded protein: CASSQYGGGEKLFF.

Only a few counts were recorded for this clone. V usage is TRBV27 and J usage is TRBJ1-5, with D tentatively TRBD1 (6 bases). Per the germline V gene, CDR1 is MNHEY and CDR2 is SMNVEV (reference sequence). The CDR3 length is 14 residues. V lost 6 bases, J lost 3 bases, and 12 bases lay in between. DNA of the CDR3: TGTGCCAGCAGCCTGACAGGCCACAATCAGCCCCAGCATTTT. Its protein is CASSLTGHNQPQHF.

This clone was counted only a few times. The chain uses TRBV27 and TRBJ1-1; unclear D gene. Per germline, CDR1 MNHEY and CDR2 SMNVEV (reference sequence). V shed 3 bases and J shed 3 bases, with 8 bases lying between them. There are 13 residues in the CDR3. This CDR3 is CASSLWKDTEAFF. The CDR3 nucleotides read TGTGCCAGCAGTTTGTGGAAGGACACTGAAGCTTTCTTT.

The rearrangement joins TRBV28 to TRBJ1-4, with 7 positions matching TRBD1. Trimming at V came to 5 bases and at J to 10 bases, leaving 10 bases not matched to a gene. The germline CDR1 and CDR2 sequences are MDHEN and SYDVKM. The CDR3 totals 14 residues. The CDR3 region is CASSKGGTARKLFF. The DNA for the CDR3 is TGTGCCAGCAGTAAAGGGGGGACAGCGAGAAAACTGTTTTTT. Full variable domain (outside the CDR3, taken from reference TRBV28 and TRBJ1-4): DVKVTQSSRYLVKRTGEKVFLECVQDMDHENMFWYRQDPGLGLRLIYFSYDVKMKEKGDIPEGYSVSREKKERFSLILESASTNQTSMYLCASSKGGTARKLFFGSGTQLSVL.

The chain employs TRBV28 and TRBJ1-2; TRBD1 agrees at 9 bases. With V trimmed by 3 bases and J by 6 bases, 2 bases remained unmatched. CDR1 MDHEN and CDR2 SYDVKM come from the germline V gene. This CDR3 contains 13 residues. The CDR3 sequence is CASSLGQGHGYTF. DNA for the CDR3: TGTGCCAGCAGTTTGGGACAGGGTCATGGCTACACCTTC.